This is a list of T cell receptor beta chains from one sample in a study of CD4+ T cells in melanoma. TCRdb keeps only in-frame clones here, not all; method: immunoSEQ multiplex PCR. The sample lists more than 10,000 clones, roughly two thirds occurring once. The sample was cells from a culture (not recorded whether cultured in vitro). These receptors came from a human donor with melanoma. The CDR3 runs from the conserved cysteine through the conserved F or W. A D gene is named only where the DNA matches it firmly. A row's size may be missing; if present it is once, few, many or a size class.

cdr3_aa cdr3_nt clone_size j_call d_call v_call
CASSGRGQGAAQYF TGTGCCAGCAGTGGTCGGGGACAGGGGGCTGCCCAGTACTTC . TRBJ2-5 TRBD1 TRBV2
CASSSGRNTEAFF TGTGCCAGCAGTTCGGGGAGGAACACTGAAGCTTTCTTT . TRBJ1-1 . TRBV6-1
CASSKQADGYTF TGTGCCAGCAGTAAACAGGCTGATGGCTACACCTTC . TRBJ1-2 . TRBV28
CASSRSTRRAFLQSSYNEQFF TGTGCCAGCAGCCGCAGTACGAGGCGGGCGTTCCTTCAGAGCTCCTACAATGAGCAGTTCTTC . TRBJ2-1 . TRBV9
CASTPGNTGELFF TGTGCCAGCACCCCCGGAAACACCGGGGAGCTGTTTTTT . TRBJ2-2 . TRBV6-5
CASSPPGLAVPSYEQYF TGTGCCAGCAGCCCACCGGGACTAGCGGTCCCCTCCTACGAGCAGTACTTC . TRBJ2-7 TRBD2 TRBV13
CASSLEFFYGYTF TGCGCCAGCAGCTTGGAGTTTTTCTATGGCTACACCTTC . TRBJ1-2 . TRBV5-1
CASRIRRRYTF TGTGCCAGCAGGATTCGGCGCCGCTACACCTTC . TRBJ1-2 . TRBV6-1
CASSLQNSEDEQYF TGCGCCAGCAGCTTGCAAAATAGCGAGGACGAGCAGTACTTC . TRBJ2-7 . TRBV5-1
CASSLQTGKRNEQFF TGTGCCAGCAGCCTCCAGACAGGTAAGCGCAATGAGCAGTTCTTC . TRBJ2-1 . TRBV5-4
CASRTDNGYTF TGTGCCAGCAGAACCGATAATGGCTACACCTTC . TRBJ1-2 . TRBV28
CASSARVREGSSDF TGTGCCAGCAGTGCCCGGGTCAGAGAGGGAAGCTCGGATTTC . TRBJ1-2 . TRBV6-5
CASRRGTGILPYEQYF TGTGCCAGCAGAAGGGGTACCGGGATACTACCCTACGAGCAGTACTTC few TRBJ2-7 . TRBV2
CASGLLQGTGELFF TGTGCTAGTGGTTTGTTACAGGGAACCGGGGAGCTGTTTTTT . TRBJ2-2 . TRBV12-5
CAWSGLGRENTGELFF TGTGCCTGGAGTGGTCTGGGGAGGGAGAACACCGGGGAGCTGTTTTTT . TRBJ2-2 TRBD2 TRBV30
CASSLLQTLNTEAFF TGTGCCAGCAGCTTGTTACAAACCTTGAACACTGAAGCTTTCTTT . TRBJ1-1 . TRBV5-6
CASSWRQGAFEKLFF TGTGCCAGCAGTTGGCGACAGGGGGCGTTTGAAAAACTGTTTTTT . TRBJ1-4 TRBD1 TRBV6-5
CASSRRAVDSTDTQYF TGCGCCAGCAGCCGGCGAGCGGTGGACAGCACAGATACGCAGTATTTT . TRBJ2-3 . TRBV5-1
CSVVRGTEQYF TGCAGCGTTGTTCGGGGGACCGAGCAGTACTTC . TRBJ2-7 . TRBV29-1
CATSNIQGSLIREQYF TGTGCCACCAGCAACATACAGGGATCCCTAATACGCGAGCAGTACTTC . TRBJ2-7 . TRBV15